Listed below are T cell receptor beta chains from one sample, sequenced in a study of T cell repertoires in cytomegalovirus infection. TCRdb itself ran the reads through MiXCR, one entry per CDR3 protein. This table has around 130,000 distinct CDR3 sequences, about 24% appearing once. These receptors are not linked to any known antigen. The source material was PBMCs, sequenced either directly or after in vitro stimulation (not recorded which). All receptors come from a human donor in good health (CMV status not recorded). Some clones in this sample may be carry-over from other donors' samples. The conserved cysteine and the conserved F or W are not part of the CDR3 here. Only part of the rows carry a size: once, few, many, or a class if the clone is expanded.

CDR3 protein	J gene	clone size	V gene
ASGLGLPNTEAF	TRBJ1-1	NA	TRBV12-5
ASSDTIAGGSGELF	TRBJ2-2	NA	TRBV25-1
ASGFGANVLT	TRBJ2-6	NA	TRBV12-5
ASSFGATNEKLF	TRBJ1-4	few	TRBV12-3/TRBV12-4
ASSRGGVEAF	TRBJ1-1	NA	TRBV5-6
SADLAGGVDTQY	TRBJ2-3	NA	TRBV20-1
ASSQMDLSSYNEQF	TRBJ2-1	once	TRBV18
ASSQATNYEQY	TRBJ2-7	few	TRBV14
ASSSGESRVGTLAKNIQY	TRBJ2-4	NA	TRBV12-3/TRBV12-4
ASSQGTGGIQETQY	TRBJ2-5	few	TRBV4-2
ASSPGLAGSFTDTQY	TRBJ2-3	NA	TRBV6-6
ASSSRGEQY	TRBJ2-7	NA	TRBV19
ASSLTGAKNTEAF	TRBJ1-1	few	TRBV7-4
ASSFRGINYGYT	TRBJ1-2	NA	TRBV5-4
ASSMGGVGNTIY	TRBJ1-3	many	TRBV7-8
SAVGRTVSNIQY	TRBJ2-4	few	TRBV29-1
SAPPGHPRGANTEAF	TRBJ1-1	NA	TRBV20-1
ASSSSGRPSGAQNTIY	TRBJ1-3	NA	TRBV11-2
ASSLRTSGGGTQY	TRBJ2-5	few	TRBV27
SAPVSGRPDNEQF	TRBJ2-1	few	TRBV20-1
ATLVEKSSGANVLT	TRBJ2-6	few	TRBV28
SASYLAGGPETQY	TRBJ2-5	NA	TRBV20-1
ASSEIGLAGVESTDTQY	TRBJ2-3	few	TRBV10-1
ASSLGTKRPQH	TRBJ1-5	many	TRBV7-2
ATSGGPYGYT	TRBJ1-2	NA	TRBV15
ASSLPGRGDEQY	TRBJ2-7	few	TRBV7-2
ASSRSNQPQH	TRBJ1-5	NA	TRBV30
ASSLAMGADGYT	TRBJ1-2	few	TRBV7-2
ASNSGQNTGELF	TRBJ2-2	NA	TRBV28
ASSRDSGQGARAEKLF	TRBJ1-4	many	TRBV7-2
ASSSPRAGTSYGYT	TRBJ1-2	few	TRBV11-2
ASSPGLVIVYEQY	TRBJ2-7	few	TRBV4-2
ASSLGQNSPLH	TRBJ1-6	NA	TRBV7-2
ASWGKSYNSPLH	TRBJ1-6	many	TRBV6-1
ASSDSGRAINYEQY	TRBJ2-7	few	TRBV27
ASSTVDWASTDTQY	TRBJ2-3	NA	TRBV12-3/TRBV12-4
SVWWGETQY	TRBJ2-5	NA	TRBV29-1
ASSRPAEAF	TRBJ1-1	NA	TRBV7-6
ASSGTSVGTDTQY	TRBJ2-3	NA	TRBV12-3/TRBV12-4
ASSPRTQRVETQY	TRBJ2-5	NA	TRBV19
AGRTDRVDGYT	TRBJ1-2	few	TRBV6-1
ASSLTGNSPLH	TRBJ1-6	NA	TRBV7-6
ASSLVPRGRAEYNEQF	TRBJ2-1	many	TRBV7-8
ASSLASGIHNEQF	TRBJ2-1	NA	TRBV7-8
ASSFQKGQETQY	TRBJ2-5	NA	TRBV28
ASSQAALKLGASYNEQF	TRBJ2-1	few	TRBV4-1
ASSFSLGRGGGYT	TRBJ1-2	many	TRBV12-3/TRBV12-4
ASSSSGLAVVARRDTQY	TRBJ2-3	NA	TRBV28
ASRQGLNTEAF	TRBJ1-1	few	TRBV4-3
ASTPGLAGVPYNEQF	TRBJ2-1	NA	TRBV11-3
ASRKPGQGEEKLF	TRBJ1-4	few	TRBV19